This TCR beta chain emerged from a study of blood T cell repertoires in COVID-19. Study at large: The study drew acute and convalescent COVID-19 samples from the United States, Italy and Spain.

Trimming cost V 6 bases and J 8 bases, with 19 bases left between them. Germline-derived CDR1 and CDR2 are SNHLY and FYNNEI. The CDR3 has 14 amino acids. In the study's own analysis: Scientists estimated how many nucleated cells there were by amplifying reference gene primers. TCRdb's copy holds only in-frame clones and misses some; the assay was immunoSEQ multiplex PCR. V, J and clone size are taken as reported in that table, and D and trimming were inferred from the DNA itself. In the table there are nearly 65,000 clones, under 90% of which are singletons. This chain joins TRBV2 and TRBJ1-2; no clear D gene. Sample: peripheral blood. The TCR comes from a human donor in a cohort sampled during active COVID-19. The CDR3 is CASSVSDGGSGYTF. CDR3 nucleotide sequence: TGTGCCAGCAGCGTTAGTGACGGAGGATCGGGCTACACCTTC.